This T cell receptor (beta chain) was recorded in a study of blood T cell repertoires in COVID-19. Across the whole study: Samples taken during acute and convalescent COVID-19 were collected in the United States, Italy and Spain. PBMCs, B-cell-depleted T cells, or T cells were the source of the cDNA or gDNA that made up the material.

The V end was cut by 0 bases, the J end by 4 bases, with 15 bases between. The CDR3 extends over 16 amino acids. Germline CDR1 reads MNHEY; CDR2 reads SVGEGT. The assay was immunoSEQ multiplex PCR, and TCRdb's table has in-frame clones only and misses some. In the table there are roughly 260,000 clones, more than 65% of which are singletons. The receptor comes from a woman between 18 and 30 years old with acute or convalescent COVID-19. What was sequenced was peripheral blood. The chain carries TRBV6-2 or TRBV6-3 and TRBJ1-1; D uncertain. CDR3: CASSYSKISGFTEAFF. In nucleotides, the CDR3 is TGTGCCAGCAGTTACTCGAAGATCTCGGGGTTCACTGAAGCTTTCTTT.